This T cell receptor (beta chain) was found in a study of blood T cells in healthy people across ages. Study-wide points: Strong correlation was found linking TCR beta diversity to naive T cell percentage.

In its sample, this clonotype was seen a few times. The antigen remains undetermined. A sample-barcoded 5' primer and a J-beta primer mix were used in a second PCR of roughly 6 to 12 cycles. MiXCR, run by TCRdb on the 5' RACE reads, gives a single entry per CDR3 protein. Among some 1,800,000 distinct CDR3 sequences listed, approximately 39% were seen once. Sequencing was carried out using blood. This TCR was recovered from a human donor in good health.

Here the CDR3 DNA reads TGTGCCACCAGTGACACACGTCGGAATGAGCAGTTCTTC. Its translation is CATSDTRRNEQFF. The J gene is TRBJ2-1, the V gene TRBV24-1; no clear D gene. The germline V and J ends were trimmed by 4 bases and 7 bases, with 10 bases remaining between them. The CDR3 is 13 amino acids. Per germline, CDR1 KGHDR and CDR2 SFDVKD.